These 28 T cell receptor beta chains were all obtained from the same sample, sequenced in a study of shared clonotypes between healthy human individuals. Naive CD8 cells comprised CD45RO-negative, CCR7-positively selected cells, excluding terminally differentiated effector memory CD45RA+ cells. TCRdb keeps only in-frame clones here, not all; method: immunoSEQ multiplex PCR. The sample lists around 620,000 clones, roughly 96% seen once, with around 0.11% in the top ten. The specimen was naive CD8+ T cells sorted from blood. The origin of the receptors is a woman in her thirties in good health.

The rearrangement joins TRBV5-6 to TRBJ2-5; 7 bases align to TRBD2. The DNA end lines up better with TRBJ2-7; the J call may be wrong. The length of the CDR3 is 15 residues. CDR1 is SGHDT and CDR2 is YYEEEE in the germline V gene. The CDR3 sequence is CASRALGTNDYEQYF. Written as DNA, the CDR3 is TGTGCCAGCAGGGCATTGGGGACTAACGACTACGAGCAGTACTTC.

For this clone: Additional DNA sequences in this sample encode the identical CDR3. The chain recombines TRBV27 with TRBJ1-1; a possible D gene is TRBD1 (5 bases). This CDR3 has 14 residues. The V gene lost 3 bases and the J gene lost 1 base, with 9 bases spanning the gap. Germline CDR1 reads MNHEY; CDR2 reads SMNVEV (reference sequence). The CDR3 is CASSLRQGNTEAFF. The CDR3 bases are TGTGCCAGCAGTTTGCGGCAGGGGAACACTGAAGCTTTCTTT.

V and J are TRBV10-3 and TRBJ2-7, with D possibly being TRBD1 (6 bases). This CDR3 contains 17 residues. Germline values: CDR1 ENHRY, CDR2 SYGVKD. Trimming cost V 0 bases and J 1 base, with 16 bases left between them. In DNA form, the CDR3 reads TGTGCCATCAGTGAGTCGGGACAAGGTACGATTTCCTACGAGCAGTACTTC. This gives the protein CAISESGQGTISYEQYF.

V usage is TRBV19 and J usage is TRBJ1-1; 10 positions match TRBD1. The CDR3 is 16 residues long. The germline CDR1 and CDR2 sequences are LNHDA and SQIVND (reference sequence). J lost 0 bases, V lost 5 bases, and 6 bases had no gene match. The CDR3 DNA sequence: TGTGCCAGTAGTCCTGGGACAGGGGCCATGAACACTGAAGCTTTCTTT. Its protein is CASSPGTGAMNTEAFF. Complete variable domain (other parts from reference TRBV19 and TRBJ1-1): DGGITQSPKYLFRKEGQNVTLSCEQNLNHDAMYWYRQDPGQGLRLIYYSQIVNDFQKGDIAEGYSVSREKKESFPLTVTSAQKNPTAFYLCASSPGTGAMNTEAFFGQGTRLTVV.

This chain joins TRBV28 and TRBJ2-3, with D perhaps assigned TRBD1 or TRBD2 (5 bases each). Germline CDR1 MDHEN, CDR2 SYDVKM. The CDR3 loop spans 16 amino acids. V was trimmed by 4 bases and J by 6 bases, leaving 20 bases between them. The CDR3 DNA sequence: TGTGCCAGCAGTTGGGGGAAAGGGCTAGTACATGATACGCAGTATTTT. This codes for CASSWGKGLVHDTQYF.

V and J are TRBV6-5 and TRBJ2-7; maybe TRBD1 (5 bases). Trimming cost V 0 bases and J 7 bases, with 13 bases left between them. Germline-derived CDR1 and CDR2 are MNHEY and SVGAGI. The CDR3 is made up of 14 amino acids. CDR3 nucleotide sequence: TGTGCCAGCAGTTACTCGAGGCAGGGTTTGGAGCAGTACTTC. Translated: CASSYSRQGLEQYF.

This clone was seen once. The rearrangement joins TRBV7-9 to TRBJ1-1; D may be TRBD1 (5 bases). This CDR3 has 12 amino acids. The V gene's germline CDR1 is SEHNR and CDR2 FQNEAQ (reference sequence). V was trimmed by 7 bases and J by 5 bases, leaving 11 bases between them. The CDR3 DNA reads TGTGCCAGCAACCTTGGGGGTACTGAAGCTTTCTTT. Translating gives CASNLGGTEAFF.

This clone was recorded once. The CDR3 here is CASSQLGECGTEAFF. The CDR3 DNA is TGCGCCAGCAGTCAATTGGGCGAATGTGGAACTGAAGCTTTCTTT. The V and J genes are TRBV23-1 and TRBJ1-1; D not resolved. TRBV23-1 is classed as an ORF, of uncertain function. The CDR3 covers 15 residues. Trimming stripped 1 base from V and 5 bases from J, with 14 bases between.

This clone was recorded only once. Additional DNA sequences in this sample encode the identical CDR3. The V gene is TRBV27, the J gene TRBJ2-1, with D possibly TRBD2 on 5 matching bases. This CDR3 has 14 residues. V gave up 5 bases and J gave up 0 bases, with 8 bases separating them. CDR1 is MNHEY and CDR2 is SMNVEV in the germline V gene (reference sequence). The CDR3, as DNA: TGTGCCAGCAGTAGCGGACCCTCCTACAATGAGCAGTTCTTC. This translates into CASSSGPSYNEQFF.

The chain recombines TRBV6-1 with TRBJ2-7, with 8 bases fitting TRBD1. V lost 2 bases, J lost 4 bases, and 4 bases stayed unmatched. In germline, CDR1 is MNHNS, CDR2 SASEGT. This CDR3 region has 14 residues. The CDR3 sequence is CASSEFGQGYEQYF. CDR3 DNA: TGTGCCAGCAGTGAATTTGGACAGGGTTACGAGCAGTACTTC.

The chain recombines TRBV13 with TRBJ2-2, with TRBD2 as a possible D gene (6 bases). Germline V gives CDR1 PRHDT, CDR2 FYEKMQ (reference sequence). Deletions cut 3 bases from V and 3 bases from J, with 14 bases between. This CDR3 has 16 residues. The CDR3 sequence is CASSFTGALDTGELFF. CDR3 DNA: TGTGCCAGCAGCTTTACGGGAGCGTTAGACACCGGGGAGCTGTTTTTT.

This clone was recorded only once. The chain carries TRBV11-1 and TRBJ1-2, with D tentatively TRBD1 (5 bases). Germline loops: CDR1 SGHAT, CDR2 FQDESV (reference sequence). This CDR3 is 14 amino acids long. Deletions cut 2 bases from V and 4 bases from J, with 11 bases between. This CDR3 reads CASSLSPGLYGYTF. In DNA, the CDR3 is TGTGCCAGCAGCTTAAGTCCGGGACTCTATGGCTACACCTTC.

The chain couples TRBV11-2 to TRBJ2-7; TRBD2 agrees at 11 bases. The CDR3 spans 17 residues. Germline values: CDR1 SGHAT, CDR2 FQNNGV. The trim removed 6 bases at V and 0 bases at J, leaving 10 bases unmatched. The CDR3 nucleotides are TGTGCCAGCAGTTCCGGTGTAGCGGGAGGGAACTCCTACGAGCAGTACTTC. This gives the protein CASSSGVAGGNSYEQYF.

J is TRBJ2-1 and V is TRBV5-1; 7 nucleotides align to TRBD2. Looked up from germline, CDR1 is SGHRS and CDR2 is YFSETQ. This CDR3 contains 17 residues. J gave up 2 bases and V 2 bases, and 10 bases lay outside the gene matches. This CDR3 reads CASSLPVGGRPYNEQFF. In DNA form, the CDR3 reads TGCGCCAGCAGCTTACCAGTGGGGGGGAGGCCCTACAATGAGCAGTTCTTC.

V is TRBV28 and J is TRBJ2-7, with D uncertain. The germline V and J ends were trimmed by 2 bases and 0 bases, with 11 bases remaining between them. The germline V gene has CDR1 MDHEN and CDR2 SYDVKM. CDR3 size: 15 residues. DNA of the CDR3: TGTGCCAGCAGTTTAACACGGGTGAGCTCCTACGAGCAGTACTTC. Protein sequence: CASSLTRVSSYEQYF.

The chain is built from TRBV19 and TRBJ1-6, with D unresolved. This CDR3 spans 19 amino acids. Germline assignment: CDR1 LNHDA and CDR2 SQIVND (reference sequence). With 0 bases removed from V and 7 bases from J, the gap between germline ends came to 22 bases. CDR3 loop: CASSIDRLRAGYGNSPLHF. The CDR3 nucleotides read TGTGCCAGTAGTATAGACCGACTCCGAGCGGGATATGGGAATTCACCCCTCCACTTT.

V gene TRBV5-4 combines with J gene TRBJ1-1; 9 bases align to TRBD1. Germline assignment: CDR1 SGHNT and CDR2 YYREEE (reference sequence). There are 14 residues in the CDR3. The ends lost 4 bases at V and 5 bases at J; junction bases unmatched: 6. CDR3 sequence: CASSPGTGRTEAFF. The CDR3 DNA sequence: TGTGCCAGCAGCCCCGGGACAGGGAGGACTGAAGCTTTCTTT.

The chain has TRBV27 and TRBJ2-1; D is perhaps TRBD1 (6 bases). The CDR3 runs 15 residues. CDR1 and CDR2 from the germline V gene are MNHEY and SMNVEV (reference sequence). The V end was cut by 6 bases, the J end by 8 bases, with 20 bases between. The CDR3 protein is CASRSGVVEIHEQFF. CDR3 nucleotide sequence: TGTGCCAGCAGATCAGGGGTAGTTGAAATCCATGAGCAGTTCTTC.

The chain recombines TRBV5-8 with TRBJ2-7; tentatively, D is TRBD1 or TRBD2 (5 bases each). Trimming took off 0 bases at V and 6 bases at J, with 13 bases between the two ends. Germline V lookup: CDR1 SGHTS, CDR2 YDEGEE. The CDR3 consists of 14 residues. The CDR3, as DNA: TGTGCCAGCAGCTTGGGCGTATATGGGGGCGAGCAGTACTTC. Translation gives CASSLGVYGGEQYF.

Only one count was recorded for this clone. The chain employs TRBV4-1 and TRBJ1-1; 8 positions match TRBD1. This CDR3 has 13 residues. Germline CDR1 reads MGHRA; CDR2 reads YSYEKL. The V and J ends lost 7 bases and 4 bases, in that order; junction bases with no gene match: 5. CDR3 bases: TGCGCCAGCACCGATACAGGGGGCACTGAAGCTTTCTTT. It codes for CASTDTGGTEAFF.

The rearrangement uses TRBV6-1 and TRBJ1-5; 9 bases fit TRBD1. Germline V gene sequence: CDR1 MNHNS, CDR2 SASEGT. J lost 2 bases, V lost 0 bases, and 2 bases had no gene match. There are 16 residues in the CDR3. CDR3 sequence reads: CASSEARTGGNQPQHF. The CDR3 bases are TGTGCCAGCAGTGAAGCCAGGACAGGGGGCAATCAGCCCCAGCATTTT.

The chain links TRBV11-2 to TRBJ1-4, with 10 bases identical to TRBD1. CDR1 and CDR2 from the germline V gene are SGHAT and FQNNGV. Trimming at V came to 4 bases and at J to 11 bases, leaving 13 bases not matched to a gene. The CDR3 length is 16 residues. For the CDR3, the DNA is TGTGCCAGCAGCTCCGGGACAGGGGTTAGGTCGGAGAAACTGTTTTTT. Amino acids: CASSSGTGVRSEKLFF.

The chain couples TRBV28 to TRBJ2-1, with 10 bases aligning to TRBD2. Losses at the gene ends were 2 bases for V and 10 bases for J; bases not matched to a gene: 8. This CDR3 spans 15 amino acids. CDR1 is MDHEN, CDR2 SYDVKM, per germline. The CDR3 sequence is CASSLVLAGGGEQFF. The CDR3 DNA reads TGTGCCAGCAGTTTAGTGTTAGCGGGAGGCGGGGAGCAGTTCTTC. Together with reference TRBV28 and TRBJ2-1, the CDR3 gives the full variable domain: DVKVTQSSRYLVKRTGEKVFLECVQDMDHENMFWYRQDPGLGLRLIYFSYDVKMKEKGDIPEGYSVSREKKERFSLILESASTNQTSMYLCASSLVLAGGGEQFFGPGTRLTVL.

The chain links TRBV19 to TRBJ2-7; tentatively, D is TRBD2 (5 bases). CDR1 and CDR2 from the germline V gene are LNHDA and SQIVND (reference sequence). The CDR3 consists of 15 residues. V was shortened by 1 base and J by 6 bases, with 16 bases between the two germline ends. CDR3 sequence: CASSIGGSPFSEQYF. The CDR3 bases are TGTGCCAGTAGTATAGGAGGGTCGCCCTTTTCCGAGCAGTACTTC.

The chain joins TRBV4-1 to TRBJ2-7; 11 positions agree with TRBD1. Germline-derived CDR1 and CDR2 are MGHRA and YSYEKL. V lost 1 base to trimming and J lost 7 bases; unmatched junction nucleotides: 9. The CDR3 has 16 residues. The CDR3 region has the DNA TGCGCCAGCAGCCAAGTCCCGGGACAGGGGGGTAAAGAGCAGTACTTC. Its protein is CASSQVPGQGGKEQYF.

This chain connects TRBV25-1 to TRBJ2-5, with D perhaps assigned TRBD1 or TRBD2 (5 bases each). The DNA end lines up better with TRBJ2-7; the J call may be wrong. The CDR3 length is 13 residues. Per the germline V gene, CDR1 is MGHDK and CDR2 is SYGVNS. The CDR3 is CASSHTGGYEQYF. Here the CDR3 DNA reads TGTGCCAGCAGTCATACAGGCGGGTACGAGCAGTACTTC.

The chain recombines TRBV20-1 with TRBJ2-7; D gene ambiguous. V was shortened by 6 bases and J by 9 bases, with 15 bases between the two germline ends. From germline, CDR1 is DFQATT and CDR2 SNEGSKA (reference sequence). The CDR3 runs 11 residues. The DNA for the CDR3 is TGCAGTGCCTCCGTCGGTGGCGGGCAGTACTTC. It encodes CSASVGGGQYF.

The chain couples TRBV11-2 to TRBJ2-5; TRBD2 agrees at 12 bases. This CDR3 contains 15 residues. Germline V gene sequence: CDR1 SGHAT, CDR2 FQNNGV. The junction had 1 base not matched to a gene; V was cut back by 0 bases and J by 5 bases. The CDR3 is CASSLEGLAGETQYF. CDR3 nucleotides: TGTGCCAGCAGCTTAGAAGGACTAGCGGGGGAGACCCAGTACTTC.